The rows below give T cell receptor beta chains drawn from one sample of a study of blood T cell repertoires in COVID-19. Repertoires were generated with immunoSEQ multiplex PCR, while TCRdb's copy carries only in-frame clones and drops some. The table includes roughly 230,000 clones, approximately 89% detected once. Sequencing was performed on peripheral blood. Receptors originate from a woman in her 40s who had recovered from COVID-19. Each CDR3 is given with its conserved first and last residue. The D gene is left open where the match is weak. The size of a clone is reported for some rows only, either as once, few or many, or as a class for expanded clones.

CAWSGVGRYEQYF	TGTGCCTGGAGTGGTGTGGGGAGGTACGAGCAGTACTTC	NA	TRBV30	TRBJ2-7	NA
CASSSSLRGEGETQYF	TGTGCCAGCAGCTCGTCACTCAGGGGGGAAGGGGAGACCCAGTACTTC	NA	TRBV5-4	TRBJ2-5	NA
CASRPTGGGGTEAFF	TGTGCCAGCAGACCAACTGGGGGGGGCGGCACTGAAGCTTTCTTT	NA	TRBV25-1	TRBJ1-1	once
CASSLDSFEQYF	TGTGCCAGCAGCTTAGATTCGTTCGAGCAGTACTTC	NA	TRBV11-2	TRBJ2-7	NA
CASSYVAGAGKDTQYF	TGTGCCAGCAGTTACGTTGCGGGAGCTGGGAAAGATACGCAGTATTTT	TRBD2	TRBV6-5	TRBJ2-3	NA
CASSPQGAQSPLHF	TGTGCCAGCAGTCCACAGGGGGCACAATCACCCCTCCACTTT	TRBD1	TRBV6-5	TRBJ1-6	NA
CASSLVGTGGDTQYF	TGTGCCAGCAGCTTAGTGGGGACAGGGGGCGATACGCAGTATTTT	TRBD1	TRBV7-3	TRBJ2-3	once
CASSVQGGGASPLHF	TGTGCCAGCAGCGTACAGGGAGGGGGTGCGTCACCCCTCCACTTT	NA	TRBV9	TRBJ1-6	NA
CASSTPGTSGRGPKNEQFF	TGTGCCAGTAGTACTCCCGGGACTAGCGGGAGGGGGCCCAAGAACGAGCAGTTCTTC	TRBD2	TRBV19	TRBJ2-1	NA
CASSGRDTKNTEAFF	TGTGCCAGTAGTGGACGGGACACAAAGAACACTGAAGCTTTCTTT	NA	TRBV19	TRBJ1-1	NA
CAISAGLAGIQETQYF	TGTGCCATCAGTGCGGGGCTAGCGGGGATCCAAGAGACCCAGTACTTC	TRBD2	TRBV10-3	TRBJ2-5	NA
CASSQGRALSGNTIYF	TGTGCCAGCAGCCAAGGCCGAGCACTATCTGGAAACACCATATATTTT	NA	TRBV3-1/TRBV3-2	TRBJ1-3	NA
CAWSETGPEAFF	TGTGCCTGGAGTGAGACAGGGCCTGAAGCTTTCTTT	TRBD1	TRBV30	TRBJ1-1	NA
CASGDSNAGGYTF	TGTGCCAGCGGGGACAGTAATGCAGGTGGCTACACCTTC	TRBD1	TRBV19	TRBJ1-2	few
CASNRRESAQETQYF	TGTGCCAGCAACCGTCGGGAGTCAGCTCAAGAGACCCAGTACTTC	NA	TRBV5-4	TRBJ2-5	NA
CASSKYNGRVADTQYF	TGTGCCAGCAGCAAATACAACGGGAGGGTCGCAGATACGCAGTATTTT	NA	TRBV21-1	TRBJ2-3	NA
CASSQQIVVSDEQFF	TGTGCCAGCAGCCAACAAATAGTAGTGAGTGATGAGCAGTTCTTC	NA	TRBV3-1/TRBV3-2	TRBJ2-1	few
CASSLIFRGAGFSGNTIYF	TGTGCCAGCAGTTTAATCTTCAGGGGGGCAGGCTTCTCTGGAAACACCATATATTTT	TRBD1	TRBV28	TRBJ1-3	once
CASSEVAGVVDEQYF	TGTGCCAGCAGTGAAGTGGCAGGGGTAGTCGACGAGCAGTACTTC	NA	TRBV6-1	TRBJ2-7	NA
CASTGQGYGYTF	TGTGCCAGCACAGGACAGGGGTACGGCTACACCTTC	TRBD1	TRBV6-5	TRBJ1-2	NA
CASSQDPAGSASTDTQYF	TGCGCCAGCAGCCAGGATCCAGCAGGGTCCGCTAGCACAGATACGCAGTATTTT	NA	TRBV4-1	TRBJ2-3	NA
CASSLLRQTLFGYTF	TGTGCCAGCAGTTTATTGAGACAGACTTTATTCGGCTACACCTTC	NA	TRBV28	TRBJ1-2	once
CASSQVPCADTQYF	TGTGCCAGCAGCCAAGTACCCTGCGCAGATACGCAGTATTTT	NA	TRBV3-1/TRBV3-2	TRBJ2-3	NA
CAWSLTSGPGAFF	TGTGCCTGGAGTCTAACATCAGGGCCTGGAGCTTTCTTT	NA	TRBV30	TRBJ1-1	NA
CASSVTGVNTEAFF	TGCGCCAGCAGCGTGACAGGAGTGAACACTGAAGCTTTCTTT	NA	TRBV5-1	TRBJ1-1	NA
CASTRGVNEQFF	TGTGCCAGTACCAGGGGTGTGAATGAGCAGTTCTTC	NA	TRBV19	TRBJ2-1	once
CASSQKSPGTEDQPQHF	TGTGCCAGCAGCCAAAAAAGCCCGGGGACAGAGGATCAGCCCCAGCATTTT	TRBD1	TRBV3-1/TRBV3-2	TRBJ1-5	NA
CASSTTGGAYEQYF	TGTGCCAGCAGTACCACAGGGGGCGCCTACGAGCAGTACTTC	TRBD1	TRBV2	TRBJ2-7	NA
CASSISGRAVNEQFF	TGTGCCAGCAGCATAAGCGGGAGGGCCGTGAATGAGCAGTTCTTC	TRBD2	TRBV7-9	TRBJ2-1	NA
CASTRSSGSRNEQFF	TGTGCCAGCACCCGATCTAGCGGGAGTAGGAATGAGCAGTTCTTC	TRBD2	TRBV13	TRBJ2-1	NA
CASSLVGTRDTEAFF	TGTGCCAGCAGCTTAGTTGGGACTCGGGACACTGAAGCTTTCTTT	NA	TRBV7-2	TRBJ1-1	once